The T cell receptor (beta chain) described here comes from a study of cytomegalovirus exposure and HLA in healthy donors. Study-level findings and limits: Three CMV-associated chains proved CMV antigen-specific in vitro. Later genetic work tied a missense DCLRE1C variant to beta-chain V and J trimming. One cluster of highly shared sequence variants probably arose as a sequencing artifact.

V gave up 5 bases and J gave up 1 base, with 20 bases separating them. The CDR3 spans 17 residues. CDR1 MNHEY and CDR2 SMNVEV come from the germline V gene (reference sequence). The PCR used 60 Vbeta and 13 Jbeta primers. Clones were sequenced by immunoSEQ multiplex PCR, and TCRdb holds only the in-frame ones, with some missing. The sample contains fewer than 80,000 clones, 67% of which appear only once. Donors had nominal health at sampling but likely had unrecorded immune exposures. Worth noting for this clone: The antigen is not known.

The sequence derives from a woman between 45 and 65 years old in good health and CMV-seropositive. Material for sequencing was PBMCs. This chain connects TRBV27 to TRBJ1-1; D possibly corresponds to TRBD1 (5 bases). Here the CDR3 DNA reads TGTGCCAGCAGTCCCTGGGCCTTGACAGACGAGAACACTGAAGCTTTCTTT. Its protein product is CASSPWALTDENTEAFF.